The 15 T cell receptor beta chains presented below share a single source sample, sequenced in a study of shared clonotypes between healthy human individuals. Measured with immunoSEQ multiplex PCR; TCRdb has only the in-frame clones, and not every one. The data show approximately 530,000 clones, around 96% seen once. The specimen was naive CD4+ T cells sorted from blood. Described subset: CD45RA+ positively selected. These receptors were obtained from a woman aged 30 to 39 in good health.

The chain uses TRBV5-4 and TRBJ2-7; weak D call: TRBD1 (5 bases). CDR3 size: 16 residues. The germline V gene encodes CDR1 SGHNT and CDR2 YYREEE (reference sequence). Trimming left V 0 bases short and J 0 bases short, with 13 bases between. The CDR3 nucleotides read TGTGCCAGCAGCTTGGGGGTACAGGTGTACTCCTACGAGCAGTACTTC. Translating it yields CASSLGVQVYSYEQYF. Together with reference TRBV5-4 and TRBJ2-7, the CDR3 gives the full variable domain: ETGVTQSPTHLIKTRGQQVTLRCSSQSGHNTVSWYQQALGQGPQFIFQYYREEENGRGNFPPRFSGLQFPNYSSELNVNALELDDSALYLCASSLGVQVYSYEQYFGPGTRLTVT.

The chain has TRBV28 and TRBJ2-2, with 7 bases fitting TRBD2. With 7 bases clipped from V and 0 bases from J, the junction kept 20 bases outside the gene matches. This CDR3 is 20 amino acids long. CDR1 and CDR2 from the germline V gene are MDHEN and SYDVKM. Here the CDR3 reads CASTPWASGRDFANTGELFF. CDR3 DNA: TGTGCCAGCACTCCTTGGGCTAGCGGACGGGACTTCGCGAACACCGGGGAGCTGTTTTTT. The whole variable domain, remainder taken from reference TRBV28 and TRBJ2-2, is DVKVTQSSRYLVKRTGEKVFLECVQDMDHENMFWYRQDPGLGLRLIYFSYDVKMKEKGDIPEGYSVSREKKERFSLILESASTNQTSMYLCASTPWASGRDFANTGELFFGEGSRLTVL.

This clone was recorded once. The chain carries TRBV10-1 and TRBJ1-1; D is unclear. V lost 5 bases and J lost 2, with 9 bases in between. The CDR3 has 13 residues. Germline V gene data show CDR1 as WNHNN and CDR2 as SYGVQD (reference sequence). CDR3 coding DNA: TGCGCCAGCAGTAGAGTGCAAAACACTGAAGCTTTCTTT. Its translation is CASSRVQNTEAFF.

The chain couples TRBV5-4 to TRBJ2-7; TRBD2 agrees at 7 bases. Germline V gives CDR1 SGHNT, CDR2 YYREEE (reference sequence). Trimming cost V 0 bases and J 4 bases; bases outside gene matches: 16. This CDR3 is 18 amino acids long. CDR3 amino acids: CASSLGPPESGIRYEQYF. For the CDR3, the DNA is TGTGCCAGCAGCTTGGGGCCTCCAGAAAGCGGGATAAGATACGAGCAGTACTTC.

The chain carries TRBV11-1 and TRBJ2-1; 9 bases align to TRBD2. The CDR3 runs to 16 residues. CDR1 and CDR2 from the germline V gene are SGHAT and FQDESV (reference sequence). V dropped 0 bases and J dropped 8; count of bases not matched to a gene: 8. The CDR3 region has the DNA TGTGCCAGCAGCTTAGCTCTGGCGGGAGGGTGGCATGAGCAGTTCTTC. It translates to CASSLALAGGWHEQFF.

J is TRBJ2-3 and V is TRBV7-2, with D possibly being TRBD1 (6 bases). The V end was cut by 5 bases, the J end by 0 bases, with 9 bases between. Germline-derived CDR1 and CDR2 are SGHTA and FQGNSA. The CDR3 is 14 amino acids. The CDR3 loop is CASSPGQSTDTQYF. The CDR3, as DNA: TGTGCCAGCAGCCCCGGACAGAGCACAGATACGCAGTATTTT.

A remark on this clone: Compared with germline, one end of the junction differs, possibly owing to a read error. The CDR3 region is CASSAGGGIGVRSLF. CDR3 sequence (DNA): TGTGCCAGCAGTGCTGGAGGGGGCATCGGAGTGCGGAGTCTCTTC. This chain uses TRBV6-1 with TRBJ2-1, with a tentative D call TRBD1 (7 bases). Per germline, CDR1 MNHNS and CDR2 SASEGT. This CDR3 comprises 15 residues.

For this clone: One end of the junction does not line up with germline, which may come from a read error. The CDR3 protein is CASRFTGSNEQFF. CDR3 in DNA: TGTGCCAGCCGTTTTACGGGGTCCAATGAGCAGTTCTTC. The chain couples TRBV27 to TRBJ2-1; perhaps TRBD2 as D (5 bases). This CDR3 region has 13 residues. The V gene's germline CDR1 is MNHEY and CDR2 SMNVEV (reference sequence).

V gene TRBV21-1 combines with J gene TRBJ2-7; the table's D call of TRBD1 was not tested on the DNA. TRBV21-1 is termed a pseudogene. This CDR3 spans 8 amino acids. In DNA, the CDR3 is TGTGCGCCGCCGGACAGATATTTC. The encoded protein is CAPPDRYF.

This chain links TRBV14 with TRBJ2-4; D ambiguous. The V gene's germline CDR1 is SGHDN and CDR2 FVKESK. Trimming cost V 1 base and J 1 base, with 11 bases left between them. The CDR3 runs 16 residues. Written as DNA, the CDR3 is TGTGCCAGCAGCCAAGGCCATGAGGCGGCCAAAAACATTCAGTACTTC. Translation gives CASSQGHEAAKNIQYF.

The genes are TRBV25-1 and TRBJ2-5; TRBD2 is a possible D gene (6 bases). Germline V gene lookup returns CDR1 MGHDK and CDR2 SYGVNS. This CDR3 is 17 amino acids long. V lost 7 bases to trimming and J lost 2 bases, with 23 bases between them. Here the CDR3 reads CASTPFDGAAGQETQYF. The CDR3 region has the DNA TGTGCCAGCACCCCGTTCGATGGGGCGGCGGGACAAGAGACCCAGTACTTC.

This chain joins TRBV15 and TRBJ1-2, with D perhaps matching TRBD1 (5 bases). This CDR3 region has 13 residues. Between the trimmed V and J ends, which lost 0 bases and 3 bases, there was a span of 5 bases. Per germline, CDR1 LNHNV and CDR2 YYDKDF (reference sequence). CDR3 DNA: TGTGCCACCAGCAGAGACAGGGACTATGGCTACACCTTC. It is translated as CATSRDRDYGYTF.

This clone was detected once. This chain connects TRBV10-3 to TRBJ1-5, with 7 positions matching TRBD1. Germline values: CDR1 ENHRY, CDR2 SYGVKD. V lost 8 bases and J lost 4; bases outside the gene matches: 5. The CDR3 runs to 13 residues. The CDR3 bases are TGTGCCATCTCGGGACAGATAAATCAGCCCCAGCATTTT. Its protein is CAISGQINQPQHF.

The rearrangement uses TRBV18 and TRBJ2-5; D unclear. The end of the DNA is better explained by TRBJ2-7, so the J call may be wrong. Per germline, CDR1 KGHSH and CDR2 LQKENI. CDR3 size: 11 residues. CDR3 protein: CASSPQYEQYF. For the CDR3, the DNA is TGTGCCAGCTCACCACAGTACGAGCAGTACTTC.

The chain carries TRBV5-1 and TRBJ1-3; D remains ambiguous. This CDR3 region has 15 residues. V lost 0 bases and J 0 bases, leaving 7 bases between the germline ends. Germline V gives CDR1 SGHRS, CDR2 YFSETQ. This chain's CDR3 is CASSLEPVSGNTIYF. The CDR3 DNA is TGCGCCAGCAGCTTGGAGCCGGTCTCTGGAAACACCATATATTTT. Drawing the rest from reference TRBV5-1 and TRBJ1-3, the complete variable domain is KAGVTQTPRYLIKTRGQQVTLSCSPISGHRSVSWYQQTPGQGLQFLFEYFSETQRNKGNFPGRFSGRQFSNSRSEMNVSTLELGDSALYLCASSLEPVSGNTIYFGEGSWLTVV.